This T cell receptor (beta chain) was captured in a study of T-cell reconstitution after alpha-beta-depleted transplantation in children. Broader study findings: Elevated TCRbeta diversity at day 60 was traced, in some patients, to surviving recipient T cells and thymic progenitors. Several hundred expanded graft clones reportedly were the source of alpha-beta T cells about two months after transplant. Diversity and T-cell counts at one year after transplant derived mostly from new T cells.

Trimming shortened V by 0 bases and J by 1 base, and 12 bases separated the two germline ends. The CDR3 length is 15 residues. Germline V gene lookup returns CDR1 DFQATT and CDR2 SNEGSKA (reference sequence). Comments on this clonotype: Its antigen remains unidentified.

Researchers prepared the TCRbeta library using unique molecular identifiers, the study reports. Each CDR3 protein is one row after TCRdb ran MiXCR on the PCR reads. Seen here are about 600,000 distinct CDR3 sequences, around 23% observed once, and the top ten hold 11% to 15%. The receptor's source is a boy in the first two years of life who had a stem cell transplant for acute myeloid leukemia, so the T cells may come from the graft donor. Sequenced material: PBMCs, mostly from graft donor cells, taken 360 days after TCRalphabeta/CD19-depleted stem cell transplant. The rearrangement joins TRBV20-1 to TRBJ1-1; D is undetermined. The CDR3: CSARDVGLSNTEAFF. The DNA of the CDR3 is TGCAGTGCTAGAGATGTCGGGCTGTCGAACACTGAAGCTTTCTTT.